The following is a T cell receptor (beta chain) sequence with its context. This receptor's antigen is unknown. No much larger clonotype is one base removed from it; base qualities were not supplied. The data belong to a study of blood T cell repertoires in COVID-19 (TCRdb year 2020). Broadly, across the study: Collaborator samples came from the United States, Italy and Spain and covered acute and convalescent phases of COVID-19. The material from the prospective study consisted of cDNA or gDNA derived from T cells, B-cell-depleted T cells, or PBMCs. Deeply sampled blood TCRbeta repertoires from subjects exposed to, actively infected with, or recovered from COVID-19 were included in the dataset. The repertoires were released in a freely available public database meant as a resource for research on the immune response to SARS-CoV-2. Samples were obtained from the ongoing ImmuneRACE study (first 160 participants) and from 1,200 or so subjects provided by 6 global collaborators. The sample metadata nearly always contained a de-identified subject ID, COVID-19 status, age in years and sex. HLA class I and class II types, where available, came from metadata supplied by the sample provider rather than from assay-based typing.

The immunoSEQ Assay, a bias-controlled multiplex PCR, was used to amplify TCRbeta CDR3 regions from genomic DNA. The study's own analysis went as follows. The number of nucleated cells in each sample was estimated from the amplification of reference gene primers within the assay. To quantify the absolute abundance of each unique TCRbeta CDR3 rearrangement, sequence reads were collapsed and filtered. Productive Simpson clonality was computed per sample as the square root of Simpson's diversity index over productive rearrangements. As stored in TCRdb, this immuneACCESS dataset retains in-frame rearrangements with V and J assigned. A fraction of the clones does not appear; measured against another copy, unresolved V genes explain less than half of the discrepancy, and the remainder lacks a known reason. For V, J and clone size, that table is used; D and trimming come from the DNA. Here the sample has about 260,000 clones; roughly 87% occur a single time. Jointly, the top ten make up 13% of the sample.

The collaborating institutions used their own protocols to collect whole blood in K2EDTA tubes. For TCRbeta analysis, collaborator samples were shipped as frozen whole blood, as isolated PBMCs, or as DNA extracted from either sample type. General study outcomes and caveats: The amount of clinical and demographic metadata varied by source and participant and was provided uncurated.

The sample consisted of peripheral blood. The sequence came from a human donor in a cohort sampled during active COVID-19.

The nucleotide sequence reads as follows: TGTGCCAGCAGCGTAAGGATAGCGGGAGGGGAAAACGAGCAGTACTTC. It translates to CASSVRIAGGENEQYF. The chain joins TRBV9 to TRBJ2-7, with TRBD2 identical over 11 junction bases. The CDR3 spans 16 residues, from the cysteine through the phenylalanine. Of the read, only the CDR3 DNA is kept; its 48 bases are in frame from base 1. The germline V gene gives CDR1 as SGDLS and CDR2 as YYNGEE. Ends trimmed: V by 1 base, J by 5 bases; bases unmatched to a gene: 8.